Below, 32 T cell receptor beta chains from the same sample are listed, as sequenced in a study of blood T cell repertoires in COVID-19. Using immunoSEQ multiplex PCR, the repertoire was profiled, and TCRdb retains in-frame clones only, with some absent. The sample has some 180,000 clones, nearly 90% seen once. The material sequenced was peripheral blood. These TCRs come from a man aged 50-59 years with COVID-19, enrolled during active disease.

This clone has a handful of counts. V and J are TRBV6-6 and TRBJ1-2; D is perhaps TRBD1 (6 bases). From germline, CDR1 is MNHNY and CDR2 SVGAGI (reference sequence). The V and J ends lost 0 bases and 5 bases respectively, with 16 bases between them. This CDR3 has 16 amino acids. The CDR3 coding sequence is TGTGCCAGCAGTTACTCGAGGGCTGGACAGCGGTATGGCTACACCTTC. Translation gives CASSYSRAGQRYGYTF.

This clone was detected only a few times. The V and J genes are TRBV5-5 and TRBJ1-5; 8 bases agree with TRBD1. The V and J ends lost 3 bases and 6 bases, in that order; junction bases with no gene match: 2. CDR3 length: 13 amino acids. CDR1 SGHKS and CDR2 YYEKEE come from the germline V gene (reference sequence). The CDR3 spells CASSSTGGQPQHF. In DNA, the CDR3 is TGTGCCAGCAGCTCCACAGGGGGTCAGCCCCAGCATTTT.

In DNA form, the CDR3 reads TGCGCCAGCAGCCCCCAAGACAGCGGGGCCGGGGAGACCCAGTACTTC. It specifies CASSPQDSGAGETQYF. The rearrangement links TRBV5-1 to TRBJ2-5, with 7 nucleotides matching TRBD2. J lost 5 bases, V lost 4 bases, and 14 bases had no gene match. The CDR3 spans 16 residues. Germline CDR1 reads SGHRS; CDR2 reads YFSETQ.

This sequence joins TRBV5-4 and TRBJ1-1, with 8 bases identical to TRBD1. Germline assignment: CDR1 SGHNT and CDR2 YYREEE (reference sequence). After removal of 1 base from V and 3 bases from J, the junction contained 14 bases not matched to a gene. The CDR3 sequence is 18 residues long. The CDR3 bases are TGTGCCAGCAGCTTGAAGAGACAGGGGAGTAGATATGACACTGAAGCTTTCTTT. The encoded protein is CASSLKRQGSRYDTEAFF.

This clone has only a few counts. CDR3 sequence (DNA): TGTGCCACTTCAGAGCGGGGGGGCCCAGATACGCAGTATTTT. It translates to CATSERGGPDTQYF. V and J are TRBV27 and TRBJ2-3, with 10 bases lining up with TRBD2. The germline gives CDR1 MNHEY, CDR2 SMNVEV (reference sequence). CDR3 length equals 14 residues. The trim removed 10 bases at V and 4 bases at J, leaving 8 bases unmatched.

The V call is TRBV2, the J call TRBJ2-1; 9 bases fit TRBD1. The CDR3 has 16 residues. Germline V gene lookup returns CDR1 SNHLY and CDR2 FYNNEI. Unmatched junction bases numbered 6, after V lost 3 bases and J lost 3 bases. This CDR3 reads CASSEVGQGFYNEQFF. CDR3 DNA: TGTGCCAGCAGTGAGGTAGGACAGGGGTTCTACAATGAGCAGTTCTTC.

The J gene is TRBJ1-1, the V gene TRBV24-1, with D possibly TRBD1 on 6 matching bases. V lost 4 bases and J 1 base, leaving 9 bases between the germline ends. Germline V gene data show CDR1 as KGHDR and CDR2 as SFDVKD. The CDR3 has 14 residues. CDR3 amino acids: CATSEGQRNTEAFF. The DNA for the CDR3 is TGTGCCACCAGTGAAGGACAGAGGAACACTGAAGCTTTCTTT.

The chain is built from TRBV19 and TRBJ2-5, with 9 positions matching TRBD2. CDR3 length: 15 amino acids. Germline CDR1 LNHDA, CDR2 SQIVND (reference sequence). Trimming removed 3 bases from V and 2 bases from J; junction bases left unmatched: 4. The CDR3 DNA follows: TGTGCCAGTAGTATCCGCGGGGGGGATCAAGAGACCCAGTACTTC. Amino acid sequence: CASSIRGGDQETQYF.

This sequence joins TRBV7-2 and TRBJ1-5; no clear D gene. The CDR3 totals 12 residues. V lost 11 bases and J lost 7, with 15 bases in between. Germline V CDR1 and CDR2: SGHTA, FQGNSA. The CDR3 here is CASGGVGQPQHF. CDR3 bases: TGTGCCTCCGGCGGGGTCGGGCAGCCCCAGCATTTT. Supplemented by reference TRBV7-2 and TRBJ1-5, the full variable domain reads GAGVSQSPSNKVTEKGKDVELRCDPISGHTALYWYRQSLGQGLEFLIYFQGNSAPDKSGLPSDRFSAERTGGSVSTLTIQRTQQEDSAVYLCASGGVGQPQHFGDGTRLSIL.

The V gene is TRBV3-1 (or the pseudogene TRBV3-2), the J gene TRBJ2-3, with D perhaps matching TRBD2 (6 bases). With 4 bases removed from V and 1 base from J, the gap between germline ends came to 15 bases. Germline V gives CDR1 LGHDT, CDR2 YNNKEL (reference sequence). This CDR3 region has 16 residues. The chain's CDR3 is CASSPRSGGGTDTQYF. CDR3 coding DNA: TGTGCCAGCAGCCCCCGCTCGGGCGGGGGCACAGATACGCAGTATTTT.

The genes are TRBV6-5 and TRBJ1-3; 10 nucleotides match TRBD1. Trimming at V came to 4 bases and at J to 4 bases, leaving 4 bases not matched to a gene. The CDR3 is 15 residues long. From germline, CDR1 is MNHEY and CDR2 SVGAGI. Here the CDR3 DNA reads TGTGCCAGCAGTTCGGGACAGGGGCCCGGAAACACCATATATTTT. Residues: CASSSGQGPGNTIYF.

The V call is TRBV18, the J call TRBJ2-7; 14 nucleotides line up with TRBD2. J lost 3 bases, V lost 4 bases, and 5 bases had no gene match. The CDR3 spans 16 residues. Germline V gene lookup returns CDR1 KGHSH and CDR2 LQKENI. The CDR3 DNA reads TGTGCCAGCTCACGACTAGCGGGAGGGTCGGGCTACGAGCAGTACTTC. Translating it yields CASSRLAGGSGYEQYF.

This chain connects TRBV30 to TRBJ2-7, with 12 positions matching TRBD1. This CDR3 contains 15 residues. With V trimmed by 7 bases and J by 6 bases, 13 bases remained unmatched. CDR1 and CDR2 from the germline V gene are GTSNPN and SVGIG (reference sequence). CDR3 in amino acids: CASLPLGQGAFEQYF. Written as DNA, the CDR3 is TGTGCCTCCCTCCCCCTGGGACAGGGGGCTTTCGAGCAGTACTTC.

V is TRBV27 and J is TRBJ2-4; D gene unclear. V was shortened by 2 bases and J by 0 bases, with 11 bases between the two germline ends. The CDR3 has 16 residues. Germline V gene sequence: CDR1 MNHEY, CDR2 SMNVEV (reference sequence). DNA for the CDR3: TGTGCCAGCAGTTTAAAGAGCCCAGGAGCCAAAAACATTCAGTACTTC. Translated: CASSLKSPGAKNIQYF.

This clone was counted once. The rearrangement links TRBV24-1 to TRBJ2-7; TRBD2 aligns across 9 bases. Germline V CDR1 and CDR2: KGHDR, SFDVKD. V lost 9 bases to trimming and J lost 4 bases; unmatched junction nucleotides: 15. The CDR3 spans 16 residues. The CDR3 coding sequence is TGTGCCACCTTTCGAGGACTAGCGAGAGGACTGTACGAGCAGTACTTC. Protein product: CATFRGLARGLYEQYF.

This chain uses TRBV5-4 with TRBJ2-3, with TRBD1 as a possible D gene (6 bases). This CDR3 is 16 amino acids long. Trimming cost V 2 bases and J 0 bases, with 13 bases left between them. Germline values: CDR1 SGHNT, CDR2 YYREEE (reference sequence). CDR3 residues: CASSFPGAVSTDTQYF. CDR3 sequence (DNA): TGTGCCAGCAGCTTCCCAGGGGCAGTTAGCACAGATACGCAGTATTTT.

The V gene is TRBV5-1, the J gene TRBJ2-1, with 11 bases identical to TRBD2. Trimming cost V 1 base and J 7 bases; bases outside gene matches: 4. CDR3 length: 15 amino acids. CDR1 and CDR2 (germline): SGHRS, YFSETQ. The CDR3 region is CASSLNLAGGNEQFF. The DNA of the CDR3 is TGCGCCAGCAGCTTGAACCTAGCGGGGGGAAATGAGCAGTTCTTC.

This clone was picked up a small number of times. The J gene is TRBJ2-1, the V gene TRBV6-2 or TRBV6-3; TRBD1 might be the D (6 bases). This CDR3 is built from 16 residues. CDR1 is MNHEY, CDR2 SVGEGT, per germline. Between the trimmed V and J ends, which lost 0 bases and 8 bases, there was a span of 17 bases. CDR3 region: CASSYSPGVWGDEQFF. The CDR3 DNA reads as TGTGCCAGCAGTTACTCGCCAGGGGTGTGGGGTGATGAGCAGTTCTTC.

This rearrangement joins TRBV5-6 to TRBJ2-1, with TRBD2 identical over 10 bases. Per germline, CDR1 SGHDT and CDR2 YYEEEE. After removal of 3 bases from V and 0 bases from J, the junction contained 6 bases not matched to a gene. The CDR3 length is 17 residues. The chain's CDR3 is CASSYISGGSSYNEQFF. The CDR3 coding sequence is TGTGCCAGCAGCTACATTAGCGGGGGGAGCTCCTACAATGAGCAGTTCTTC.

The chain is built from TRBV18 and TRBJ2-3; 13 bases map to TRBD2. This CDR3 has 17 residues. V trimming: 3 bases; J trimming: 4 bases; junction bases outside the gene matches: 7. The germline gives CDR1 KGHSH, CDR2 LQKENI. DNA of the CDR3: TGTGCCAGCTCACCCCAGACTAGCGGGAGGTTATCAGATACGCAGTATTTT. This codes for CASSPQTSGRLSDTQYF.

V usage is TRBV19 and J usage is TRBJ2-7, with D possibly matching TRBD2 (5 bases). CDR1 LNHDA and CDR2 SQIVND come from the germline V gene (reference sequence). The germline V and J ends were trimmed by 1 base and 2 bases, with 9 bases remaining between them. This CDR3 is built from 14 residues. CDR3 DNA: TGTGCCAGTAGTATAGGTAGAGGGACCTACGAGCAGTACTTC. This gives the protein CASSIGRGTYEQYF.

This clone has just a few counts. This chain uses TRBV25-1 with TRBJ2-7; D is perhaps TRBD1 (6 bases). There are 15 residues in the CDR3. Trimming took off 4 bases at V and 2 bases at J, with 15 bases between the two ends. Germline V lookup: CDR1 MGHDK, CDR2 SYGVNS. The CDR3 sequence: CASSAEQGKAYEQYF. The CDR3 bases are TGTGCCAGCAGTGCCGAACAGGGTAAAGCCTACGAGCAGTACTTC.

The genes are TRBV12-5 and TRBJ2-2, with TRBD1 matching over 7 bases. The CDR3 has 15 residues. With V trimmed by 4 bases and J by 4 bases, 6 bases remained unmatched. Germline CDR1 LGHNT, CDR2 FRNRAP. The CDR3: CASGWRQGVTGELFF. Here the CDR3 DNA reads TGTGCTAGTGGTTGGAGGCAGGGGGTCACCGGGGAGCTGTTTTTT.

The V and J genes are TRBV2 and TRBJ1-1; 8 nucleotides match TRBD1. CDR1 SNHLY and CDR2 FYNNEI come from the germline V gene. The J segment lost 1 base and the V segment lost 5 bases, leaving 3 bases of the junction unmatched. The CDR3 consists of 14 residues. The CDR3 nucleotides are TGTGCCAGCAGTTCCGGACAGGGGAACACTGAAGCTTTCTTT. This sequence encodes CASSSGQGNTEAFF.

The CDR3, as DNA: TGTGCCAGCAGCGTAGCTTCGACACCTATAAGCACAGATACGCAGTATTTT. It codes for CASSVASTPISTDTQYF. This chain connects TRBV9 to TRBJ2-3; D ambiguous. The CDR3 runs to 17 residues. Germline V gene sequence: CDR1 SGDLS, CDR2 YYNGEE. The V gene lost 0 bases and the J gene lost 0 bases, with 14 bases spanning the gap.

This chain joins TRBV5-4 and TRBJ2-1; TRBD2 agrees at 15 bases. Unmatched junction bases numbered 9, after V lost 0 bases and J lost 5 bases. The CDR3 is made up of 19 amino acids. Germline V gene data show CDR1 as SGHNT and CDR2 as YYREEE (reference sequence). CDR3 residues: CASSLGPPRTSGRDNEQFF. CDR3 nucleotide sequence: TGTGCCAGCAGCTTGGGCCCCCCAAGGACTAGCGGGAGGGACAATGAGCAGTTCTTC.

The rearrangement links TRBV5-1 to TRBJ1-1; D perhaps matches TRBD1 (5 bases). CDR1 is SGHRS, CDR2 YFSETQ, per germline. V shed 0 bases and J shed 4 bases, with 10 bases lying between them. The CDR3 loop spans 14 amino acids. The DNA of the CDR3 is TGCGCCAGCAGCTTGGGCAGGGCAGGCACTGAAGCTTTCTTT. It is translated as CASSLGRAGTEAFF.

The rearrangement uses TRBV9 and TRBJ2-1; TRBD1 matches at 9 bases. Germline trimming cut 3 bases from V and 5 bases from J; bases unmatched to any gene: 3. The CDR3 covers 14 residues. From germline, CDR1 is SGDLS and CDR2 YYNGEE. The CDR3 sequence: CASSAGQGDNEQFF. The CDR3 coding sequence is TGTGCCAGCAGCGCGGGACAGGGCGACAATGAGCAGTTCTTC.

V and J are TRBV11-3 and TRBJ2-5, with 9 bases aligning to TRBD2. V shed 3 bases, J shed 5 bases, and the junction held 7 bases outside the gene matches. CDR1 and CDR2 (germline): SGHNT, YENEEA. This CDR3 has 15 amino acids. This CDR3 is CASSFGTSPKETQYF. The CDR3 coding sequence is TGTGCCAGCAGCTTCGGGACTAGCCCAAAGGAGACCCAGTACTTC.

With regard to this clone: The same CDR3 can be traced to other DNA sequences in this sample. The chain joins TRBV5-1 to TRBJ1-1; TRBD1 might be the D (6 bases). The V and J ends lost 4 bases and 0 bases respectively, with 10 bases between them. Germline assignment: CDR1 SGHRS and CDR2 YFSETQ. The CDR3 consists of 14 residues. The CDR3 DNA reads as TGCGCCAGCAGCCCGGGGACATTGAACACTGAAGCTTTCTTT. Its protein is CASSPGTLNTEAFF.

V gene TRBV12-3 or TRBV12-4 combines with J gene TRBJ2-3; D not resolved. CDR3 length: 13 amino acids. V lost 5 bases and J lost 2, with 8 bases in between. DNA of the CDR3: TGTGCCAGCAGTGCAACAAACACAGATACGCAGTATTTT. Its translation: CASSATNTDTQYF.

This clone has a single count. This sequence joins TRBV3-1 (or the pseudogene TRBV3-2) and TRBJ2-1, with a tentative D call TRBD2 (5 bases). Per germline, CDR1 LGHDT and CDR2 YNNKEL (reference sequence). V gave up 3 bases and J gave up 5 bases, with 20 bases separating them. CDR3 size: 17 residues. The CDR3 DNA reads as TGTGCCAGCAGCCAGCCCAGGAGATTAGCGTTAGACAATGAGCAGTTCTTC. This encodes CASSQPRRLALDNEQFF.